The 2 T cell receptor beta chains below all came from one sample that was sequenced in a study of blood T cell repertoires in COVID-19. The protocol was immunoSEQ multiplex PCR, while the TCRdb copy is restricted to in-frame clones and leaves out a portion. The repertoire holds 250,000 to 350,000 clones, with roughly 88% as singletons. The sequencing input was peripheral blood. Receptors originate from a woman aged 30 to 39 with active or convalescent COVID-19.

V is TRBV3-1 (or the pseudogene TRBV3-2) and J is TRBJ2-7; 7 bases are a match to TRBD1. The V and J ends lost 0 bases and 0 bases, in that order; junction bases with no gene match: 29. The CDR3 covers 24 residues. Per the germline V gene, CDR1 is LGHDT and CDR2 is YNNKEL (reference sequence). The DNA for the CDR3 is TGTGCCAGCAGCCAAGATGCGATTGTGGCAGGGACAGACGACCGTACCTATTACTCCTACGAGCAGTACTTC. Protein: CASSQDAIVAGTDDRTYYSYEQYF.

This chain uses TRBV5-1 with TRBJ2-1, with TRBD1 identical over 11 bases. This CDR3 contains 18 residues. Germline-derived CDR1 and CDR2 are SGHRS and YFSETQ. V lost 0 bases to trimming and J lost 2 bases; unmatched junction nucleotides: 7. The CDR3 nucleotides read TGCGCCAGCAGCTTGGCGGGACAGGGGGTTCGTACCTACAATGAGCAGTTCTTC. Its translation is CASSLAGQGVRTYNEQFF.